This entry lists 5 T cell receptor beta chains sequenced from one sample in a study of blood T cell repertoires in COVID-19 (dated by TCRdb to 2020 to 2021). The library was built by means of the immunoSEQ multiplex PCR assay. Here the immuneACCESS table is served through TCRdb, limited to in-frame sequences with V and J called. Missing clones are a known gap in these copies; in checked studies unresolved V genes cover under half, and the rest lacks a known reason. The sample contains 55,000 to 70,000 clones, approximately 90% of them found a single time. The ten largest clones represent 8% to 9% of the sample. Sequenced sample: peripheral blood. These receptors all come from a woman between 65 and 79 years old with active COVID-19.

This chain links TRBV14 with TRBJ2-5; D is possibly TRBD2 (7 bases). Germline CDR1 is SGHDN and CDR2 is FVKESK. The V end was cut by 4 bases, the J end by 3 bases, with 12 bases between. The CDR3 is made up of 14 amino acids. Written as DNA, the CDR3 is TGTGCCAGCAGCCGGGGGGGCGTGAAAGAGACCCAGTACTTC. Translated: CASSRGGVKETQYF.

The rearrangement joins TRBV3-1 (or the pseudogene TRBV3-2) to TRBJ1-1, with 8 bases identical to TRBD1. Trimming removed 2 bases from V and 3 bases from J; junction bases left unmatched: 11. There are 17 residues in the CDR3. Germline V gene sequence: CDR1 LGHDT, CDR2 YNNKEL (reference sequence). Here the CDR3 reads CASSQRSRGLVYTEAFF. The DNA of the CDR3 is TGTGCCAGCAGCCAACGCTCCAGGGGGCTCGTGTACACTGAAGCTTTCTTT.

The chain is built from TRBV10-1 and TRBJ2-3; D unclear. Trimming shortened V by 9 bases and J by 2 bases, and 12 bases separated the two germline ends. Per germline, CDR1 WNHNN and CDR2 SYGVQD (reference sequence). CDR3 length equals 13 residues. CDR3 sequence (DNA): TGCGCCAGTTCGACTGGAAACACAGATACGCAGTATTTT. Its translation is CASSTGNTDTQYF.

The chain joins TRBV7-8 to TRBJ2-7; 10 bases map to TRBD1. The V segment lost 0 bases and the J segment 4 bases; nucleotides outside the gene matches: 9. The germline V gene has CDR1 SGHVS and CDR2 FQNEAQ. The CDR3 runs to 17 residues. The CDR3 sequence is CASSLAPPGTGEYEQYF. The CDR3 DNA reads TGTGCCAGCAGCTTAGCGCCGCCCGGGACAGGGGAATACGAGCAGTACTTC.

The V and J genes are TRBV5-4 and TRBJ2-5; 10 bases match TRBD2. The V gene's germline CDR1 is SGHNT and CDR2 YYREEE (reference sequence). This CDR3 has 15 residues. J was trimmed by 4 bases and V by 1 base; bases with no gene match: 4. The CDR3 sequence: CASSLNLAGAETQYF. The CDR3 nucleotides are TGTGCCAGCAGCTTGAACCTAGCGGGAGCAGAGACCCAGTACTTC.